Each of the 22 T cell receptor beta chains below was sequenced from the same sample in a study of graft-versus-host responses after intestinal transplantation. Some clones are missing from TCRdb's copy, which holds only in-frame ones; the method was immunoSEQ multiplex PCR. The repertoire holds roughly 100,000 clones, with 75% to 95% as singletons. For these receptors, no antigen is known. Sequenced here: unstimulated CD4+ T cells sorted from spleen or lymph node cells, sampled before transplant. The source is a human donor who was the organ donor for an intestinal transplant.

The chain joins TRBV4-1 to TRBJ2-1; D unresolved. The CDR3 has 13 amino acids. Germline V gene data show CDR1 as MGHRA and CDR2 as YSYEKL. Between the trimmed V and J ends, which lost 0 bases and 4 bases, there was a span of 4 bases. The CDR3 region has the DNA TGCGCCAGCAGCCAAGATCTGTACAATGAGCAGTTCTTC. As protein: CASSQDLYNEQFF.

The V gene is TRBV7-9, the J gene TRBJ2-1, with D perhaps TRBD1 (6 bases). This CDR3 is 15 amino acids long. Germline assignment: CDR1 SEHNR and CDR2 FQNEAQ (reference sequence). Trimming cost V 2 bases and J 2 bases, with 10 bases left between them. The CDR3 loop is CASSLTQGTYNEQFF. In DNA form, the CDR3 reads TGTGCCAGCAGCTTAACGCAGGGGACCTACAATGAGCAGTTCTTC.

This chain connects TRBV6-1 to TRBJ1-2, with D possibly being TRBD1 (6 bases). Trimming cost V 5 bases and J 4 bases, with 17 bases left between them. The CDR3 is 15 amino acids. CDR1 is MNHNS, CDR2 SASEGT, per germline. Here the CDR3 reads CASSLYRDTSYGYTF. CDR3 in DNA: TGTGCCAGCAGTTTGTACCGGGACACCAGCTATGGCTACACCTTC.

This clone was found once. The chain has TRBV4-2 and TRBJ2-3; perhaps TRBD2 as D (5 bases). Germline V gives CDR1 LGHNA, CDR2 YNFKEQ. The V gene lost 1 base and the J gene lost 1 base, with 9 bases spanning the gap. The CDR3 sequence is 15 residues long. The CDR3 region is CASSQGTGGTDTQYF. The CDR3 region has the DNA TGTGCCAGCAGCCAAGGGACTGGCGGCACAGATACGCAGTATTTT.

The chain links TRBV28 to TRBJ1-2; possibly TRBD1 for D (5 bases). CDR1 and CDR2 (germline): MDHEN, SYDVKM. The ends were cut back, 2 bases at V and 5 bases at J, with 12 bases in the middle. The CDR3 spans 14 residues. CDR3 DNA: TGTGCCAGCAGTTTACGCGGGGCGCTTTATGGCTACACCTTC. This encodes CASSLRGALYGYTF.

This CDR3 is CASIFDRVFGYTF. The CDR3 DNA is TGTGCCAGCATCTTCGACCGGGTTTTCGGCTACACCTTC. The V call is TRBV7-9, the J call TRBJ1-2, with no clear D. Germline lookup yields CDR1 SEHNR and CDR2 FQNEAQ (reference sequence). The germline V and J ends were trimmed by 7 bases and 8 bases, with 17 bases remaining between them. The CDR3 loop spans 13 amino acids.

A remark on this clone: Other DNA sequences in this sample translate to the same CDR3. The chain uses TRBV4-3 and TRBJ2-3; maybe TRBD2 (6 bases). V lost 4 bases and J 3 bases, leaving 8 bases between the germline ends. CDR1 is LGHNA and CDR2 is YSLEER in the germline V gene. The CDR3 runs to 13 residues. The CDR3: CASSPRGTDTQYF. CDR3 nucleotides: TGCGCCAGCAGCCCGCGGGGAACAGATACGCAGTATTTT.

The chain employs TRBV7-2 and TRBJ2-1, with D possibly TRBD2 on 5 matching bases. V lost 4 bases to trimming and J lost 8 bases, with 15 bases between them. The length of the CDR3 is 14 residues. Germline CDR1 and CDR2: SGHTA and FQGNSA. DNA for the CDR3: TGTGCCAGCAGCTCTCGGACGGGGTGGGATGAGCAGTTCTTC. It yields the protein CASSSRTGWDEQFF.

The chain uses TRBV5-1 and TRBJ1-1, with 7 bases that match TRBD1. The CDR3 runs to 16 residues. CDR1 is SGHRS, CDR2 YFSETQ, per germline. V lost 4 bases to trimming and J lost 7 bases; unmatched junction nucleotides: 16. The CDR3 DNA reads as TGCGCCAGCAGCACAAATTCAGGGGGGATAAGAATTGAAGCTTTCTTT. Its protein is CASSTNSGGIRIEAFF.

This clone was observed once. V usage is TRBV5-1 and J usage is TRBJ2-7, with 8 bases matching TRBD2. Trimming took 4 bases from V and 3 from J; bases not matched to a gene: 9. The V gene's germline CDR1 is SGHRS and CDR2 YFSETQ. The CDR3 runs 15 residues. CDR3 coding DNA: TGCGCCAGCAGCCTCGGGGGGGGGCGTTACTACGAGCAGTACTTC. Its translation is CASSLGGGRYYEQYF.

The DNA for the CDR3 is TGTGCCAGTGGACGAACAGGGGAATATGGCTACACCTTC. This gives the protein CASGRTGEYGYTF. V is TRBV6-1 and J is TRBJ1-2; 7 bases match TRBD1. Germline V gene data show CDR1 as MNHNS and CDR2 as SASEGT. Germline trimming cut 9 bases from V and 5 bases from J; bases unmatched to any gene: 9. CDR3 size: 13 residues.

This clone was seen a single time. This rearrangement joins TRBV19 to TRBJ2-5; 8 nucleotides line up with TRBD1. The CDR3 runs 14 residues. The junction had 3 bases not matched to a gene; V was cut back by 4 bases and J by 2 bases. CDR1 is LNHDA, CDR2 SQIVND, per germline (reference sequence). The CDR3 DNA sequence: TGTGCCAGTAGTACCACAGGGGGTCAAGAGACCCAGTACTTC. This translates into CASSTTGGQETQYF.

V gene TRBV11-2 combines with J gene TRBJ1-3; maybe TRBD1 (5 bases). V was trimmed by 0 bases and J by 4 bases, leaving 10 bases between them. The CDR3 contains 15 residues. Germline lookup yields CDR1 SGHAT and CDR2 FQNNGV. The CDR3 nucleotides read TGTGCCAGCAGCTTAGAGGGGGGATCGGGAAACACCATATATTTT. Its translation: CASSLEGGSGNTIYF.

The chain links TRBV11-2 to TRBJ1-2; possible D gene TRBD1, 5 bases. Looked up from germline, CDR1 is SGHAT and CDR2 is FQNNGV. V lost 3 bases, J lost 1 base, and 18 bases lay in between. The CDR3 contains 17 residues. The chain's CDR3 is CASSLDHKGWGNYGYTF. CDR3 bases: TGTGCCAGCAGCTTGGACCATAAGGGGTGGGGTAACTATGGCTACACCTTC. Using reference TRBV11-2 and TRBJ1-2 for the parts outside the CDR3, the full variable domain is EAGVAQSPRYKIIEKRQSVAFWCNPISGHATLYWYQQILGQGPKLLIQFQNNGVVDDSQLPKDRFSAERLKGVDSTLKIQPAKLEDSAVYLCASSLDHKGWGNYGYTFGSGTRLTVV.

This clone was seen just once. The gene calls are TRBV7-3 and TRBJ2-3; 8 bases are shared with TRBD1. CDR1 is SGHTA and CDR2 is FQGTGA in the germline V gene. V was pared by 5 bases and J by 1 base, with 8 bases of the junction left unmatched. This CDR3 spans 16 amino acids. CDR3 coding DNA: TGTGCCAGCAGCCTCCGACAGGGGTCAGGCACAGATACGCAGTATTTT. This sequence encodes CASSLRQGSGTDTQYF.

This chain links TRBV7-2 with TRBJ2-2; tentatively, D is TRBD1 (6 bases). There are 15 residues in the CDR3. The V end was cut by 5 bases, the J end by 1 base, with 11 bases between. Germline V CDR1 and CDR2: SGHTA, FQGNSA. As DNA, the CDR3 is TGTGCCAGCAGCGCCGGGACACAGAACACCGGGGAGCTGTTTTTT. This gives the protein CASSAGTQNTGELFF. The variable domain in full, with the rest retrieved from reference TRBV7-2 and TRBJ2-2, is GAGVSQSPSNKVTEKGKDVELRCDPISGHTALYWYRQSLGQGLEFLIYFQGNSAPDKSGLPSDRFSAERTGGSVSTLTIQRTQQEDSAVYLCASSAGTQNTGELFFGEGSRLTVL.

Only one count was recorded for this clone. This chain joins TRBV5-1 and TRBJ1-6, with 8 bases aligning to TRBD1. CDR3 length: 14 residues. Germline V gene lookup returns CDR1 SGHRS and CDR2 YFSETQ. J was trimmed by 10 bases and V by 0 bases; bases with no gene match: 3. The CDR3 region has the DNA TGCGCCAGCAGCTTGGGGGACAGGTTATCACCCCTCCACTTT. Translation gives CASSLGDRLSPLHF.

CDR3: CASSATGTGTLYEQYF. The DNA for the CDR3 is TGTGCCAGCAGTGCCACCGGGACAGGTACCCTCTACGAGCAGTACTTC. This chain connects TRBV6-1 to TRBJ2-7; 8 bases agree with TRBD1. V shed 4 bases, J shed 3 bases, and the junction held 11 bases outside the gene matches. Germline CDR1 and CDR2: MNHNS and SASEGT. CDR3 length: 16 amino acids.

The rearrangement links TRBV9 to TRBJ1-6; perhaps TRBD1 as D (5 bases). Trimming pared 4 bases from V and 7 bases from J, leaving 12 bases between. This CDR3 contains 14 residues. The germline V gene has CDR1 SGDLS and CDR2 YYNGEE. CDR3 sequence: CASSPTVINSPLHF. CDR3 DNA: TGTGCCAGCAGCCCGACAGTTATCAATTCACCCCTCCACTTT.

This clone was detected once. The V and J genes are TRBV5-6 and TRBJ2-4; D is undetermined. Germline-derived CDR1 and CDR2 are SGHDT and YYEEEE. The CDR3 has 14 residues. The ends were cut back, 4 bases at V and 0 bases at J, with 8 bases in the middle. CDR3 residues: CASSRGLAKNIQYF. The CDR3 nucleotides are TGTGCCAGCAGCCGCGGCCTAGCCAAAAACATTCAGTACTTC.

The CDR3 protein is CASSPPQDRVLAGELFF. In nucleotides, the CDR3 is TGTGCCAGCAGTCCCCCTCAGGACAGGGTTTTGGCCGGGGAGCTGTTTTTT. The rearrangement joins TRBV28 to TRBJ2-2, with 8 bases matching TRBD1. The junction had 14 bases not matched to a gene; V was cut back by 5 bases and J by 6 bases. CDR3 length equals 17 residues. The V gene's germline CDR1 is MDHEN and CDR2 SYDVKM.

The rearrangement uses TRBV19 and TRBJ1-2; D gene ambiguous. The CDR3 has 14 residues. Per germline, CDR1 LNHDA and CDR2 SQIVND (reference sequence). Trimming removed 11 bases from V and 4 bases from J, with 20 bases in between. The CDR3, as DNA: TGTGCCGCCAGACAACGAGACGCTCCCTATGGCTACACCTTC. This gives the protein CAARQRDAPYGYTF.